This T cell receptor beta chain derives from a study of blood T cell repertoires in COVID-19. For the study at large: The United States, Italy and Spain were the sources of the acute and convalescent COVID-19 samples.

The germline V and J ends were trimmed by 3 bases and 3 bases, with 14 bases remaining between them. Germline CDR1 KGHSH, CDR2 LQKENI. The CDR3 covers 15 residues. This table comes from immunoSEQ multiplex PCR, and its TCRdb copy is limited to in-frame clones, with some not included. This table holds 400,000 to 450,000 clones, around 86% found once. V and J are TRBV18 and TRBJ1-2; unclear D gene. The receptor was isolated from a woman in her twenties or thirties with active or convalescent COVID-19. Sequencing was performed on peripheral blood. In DNA form, the CDR3 reads TGTGCCAGCTCACCCCCCGGGTTTCTCGACTATGGCTACACCTTC. This codes for CASSPPGFLDYGYTF.